The rows below give T cell receptor beta chains drawn from one sample of a study of blood T cell repertoires in COVID-19. Sequencing was performed with immunoSEQ multiplex PCR; in TCRdb, only in-frame clones are kept and a portion is missing. The table records approximately 120,000 clones, about 90% of them present only once. Material: peripheral blood. The receptors were gathered from a human donor in a cohort sampled during active COVID-19. Both conserved end residues are part of each CDR3. The order of the fields is J gene, CDR3 length, D gene, V gene, CDR3 protein, CDR3 DNA. D genes are given only for firm matches.

>TRBJ2-3|13|-|TRBV19
CASRGVPADTQYF
TGTGCCAGTAGAGGGGTACCAGCAGATACGCAGTATTTT
>TRBJ2-5|14|-|TRBV4-1
CASSSAPGDGTQYF
TGCGCCAGCAGCTCAGCCCCGGGGGACGGGACCCAGTACTTC
>TRBJ1-2|12|-|TRBV28
CASSLATSRYTF
TGTGCCAGCAGTTTAGCGACATCTCGCTACACCTTC
>TRBJ2-3|13|-|TRBV9
CASSSGYTDTQYF
TGTGCCAGCAGCTCAGGATACACAGATACGCAGTATTTT
>TRBJ1-3|16|-|TRBV2
CASSITITGSGNTIYF
TGTGCCAGCAGTATTACTATTACAGGGTCTGGAAACACCATATATTTT
>TRBJ1-5|13|-|TRBV3-1/TRBV3-2
CASSQEFLQPQHF
TGTGCCAGCAGCCAAGAATTCCTTCAGCCCCAGCATTTT
>TRBJ1-3|12|-|TRBV5-6
CASSLFGGTIYF
TGTGCCAGCAGCTTATTCGGGGGCACCATATATTTT
>TRBJ2-1|17|-|TRBV5-1
CASSRQRSLSSYNEQFF
TGCGCCAGCAGCCGTCAGAGGTCGTTAAGCTCCTACAATGAGCAGTTCTTC
>TRBJ2-3|13|-|TRBV5-8
CASSLQGTDTQYF
TGTGCCAGCAGCTTACAGGGCACAGATACGCAGTATTTT
>TRBJ2-2|19|TRBD2|TRBV18
CASSPWGTSGYANTGELFF
TGTGCCAGCTCACCTTGGGGGACTAGCGGATACGCGAACACCGGGGAGCTGTTTTTT
>TRBJ2-7|16|-|TRBV28
CASSLGVTGISYEQYF
TGTGCCAGCAGTTTGGGTGTTACAGGGATATCCTACGAGCAGTACTTC
>TRBJ1-2|16|TRBD1|TRBV4-1
CASSPSPGQGGYGYTF
TGCGCCAGCAGCCCAAGTCCCGGACAGGGGGGGTATGGCTACACCTTC
>TRBJ1-2|14|-|TRBV7-2
CASSLDGGNYGYTF
TGTGCCAGCAGCTTAGATGGGGGCAACTATGGCTACACCTTC
>TRBJ1-3|16|-|TRBV4-1
CASSQDSGSSGNTIYF
TGCGCCAGCAGCCAAGATTCTGGGAGCTCTGGAAACACCATATATTTT
>TRBJ1-2|9|TRBD1|TRBV20-1
CSASRGDTF
TGCAGTGCTAGCAGGGGGGACACCTTC
>TRBJ2-1|17|TRBD2|TRBV27
CASSPGPGLTNYNEQFF
TGTGCCAGCAGTCCGGGGCCGGGACTAACCAACTACAATGAGCAGTTCTTC